One and the same sample provided the 19 T cell receptor beta chains below, sequenced in a study of breast tumors, draining lymph nodes, adjacent tissues. Axillary draining lymph nodes of breast cancer patients supplied the node samples. MiXCR, applied by TCRdb to the multiplex PCR reads, yields one record per CDR3 protein. The sample yields under 250,000 distinct CDR3 sequences, roughly 32% seen once. Sequencing was performed on axillary lymph node tissue. Every receptor here comes from a female donor with breast cancer. Some clones in this sample may be carry-over from other donors' samples.

Turning to this clonotype: A read error may produce the germline difference seen at one junction end. V and J are TRBV7-9 and TRBJ2-3; maybe TRBD1 (6 bases). The CDR3 consists of 16 residues. Germline V gene sequence: CDR1 SEHNR, CDR2 FQNEAQ (reference sequence). The CDR3 DNA reads as TGCGCCAGCAGGAGCCGGACAGTATATCGAGCAGATACGCAGTATTTT. Translating gives CASRSRTVYRADTQYF.

CDR3 protein: CASSWGGGNTDTQYF. Here the CDR3 DNA reads TGTGCCAGCAGCTGGGGGGGGGGGAACACAGATACGCAGTATTTT. The genes are TRBV5-5 and TRBJ2-3; 7 positions match TRBD2. Unmatched junction bases numbered 6, after V lost 3 bases and J lost 2 bases. The germline V gene has CDR1 SGHKS and CDR2 YYEKEE (reference sequence). The CDR3 consists of 15 residues.

This clonotype was seen a handful of times. This rearrangement joins TRBV11-3 to TRBJ2-7; D call uncertain. The germline CDR1 and CDR2 sequences are SGHNT and YENEEA. The V end was cut by 2 bases, the J end by 1 base, with 9 bases between. This CDR3 has 14 amino acids. CDR3 sequence (DNA): TGTGCCAGCAGCTTAAGGCTAAGGTCCTACGAGCAGTACTTC. Its protein is CASSLRLRSYEQYF.

Ten or more counts support this clonotype. The chain carries TRBV6-1 and TRBJ2-7; no definite D call. CDR3 length equals 15 residues. V lost 1 base and J 7 bases, leaving 17 bases between the germline ends. CDR1 and CDR2 from the germline V gene are MNHNS and SASEGT. This CDR3 is CASSEEVHSTLEQYF. The CDR3 coding sequence is TGTGCCAGCAGTGAAGAAGTACACAGTACCCTTGAGCAGTACTTC.

This clonotype showed up just a few times. The J gene is TRBJ1-1, the V gene TRBV11-2; D gene ambiguous. Trimming took 4 bases from V and 4 from J, leaving 4 bases between them. Germline V gene lookup returns CDR1 SGHAT and CDR2 FQNNGV. The CDR3 covers 11 residues. Written as DNA, the CDR3 is TGTGCCAGCAGCTACTTCACTGAAGCTTTCTTT. Protein product: CASSYFTEAFF.

Only a few counts were recorded for this clonotype. This chain links TRBV19 with TRBJ1-1; a possible D gene is TRBD1 (6 bases). The CDR3 totals 13 residues. Germline V gives CDR1 LNHDA, CDR2 SQIVND (reference sequence). Trimming left V 7 bases short and J 1 base short, with 10 bases between. CDR3 region: CASNFRGNTEAFF. The CDR3 coding sequence is TGTGCCAGTAACTTCAGGGGGAACACTGAAGCTTTCTTT.

There are many counts of this clonotype. The chain uses TRBV3-1 and TRBJ2-1; a weak D match, TRBD2 (5 bases). V gave up 3 bases and J gave up 3 bases, with 9 bases separating them. Germline V gene data show CDR1 as LGHDT and CDR2 as YNNKEL (reference sequence). This CDR3 spans 14 amino acids. CDR3 bases: TGTGCCAGCAGCCAGGCGGGTCTCTACAATGAGCAGTTCTTC. Amino acids: CASSQAGLYNEQFF.

This clonotype was recorded at least ten times. This chain uses TRBV7-9 with TRBJ2-5; D unclear. This CDR3 spans 14 amino acids. The germline CDR1 and CDR2 sequences are SEHNR and FQNEAQ (reference sequence). V was trimmed by 5 bases and J by 0 bases, leaving 10 bases between them. The CDR3 DNA follows: TGTGCCAGCAGCGCCCGTTCTAACCAAGAGACCCAGTACTTC. Translation gives CASSARSNQETQYF.

The sample holds many counts of this clonotype. Mismatch with germline at one junction end may stem from a read error. This chain joins TRBV20-1 and TRBJ2-5; the D gene could be TRBD1 or TRBD2 (6 bases each). Per germline, CDR1 DFQATT and CDR2 SNEGSKA (reference sequence). This CDR3 region has 11 residues. The CDR3 reads CSAARGQTQSF. The DNA of the CDR3 is TGCAGTGCTGCCCGGGGGCAGACCCAGTCCTTC.

This clonotype was observed many times. This chain links TRBV12-3 or TRBV12-4 with TRBJ1-5; D not certain. The CDR3 consists of 14 residues. Trimming took 5 bases from V and 4 from J, leaving 12 bases between them. The CDR3 here is CASSPDRRNQPQHF. In DNA, the CDR3 is TGTGCCAGCAGTCCAGACCGTAGAAATCAGCCCCAGCATTTT.

This clonotype was seen repeatedly, ten times or more. Here the CDR3 DNA reads TGTGCCAGCAGCTTTGGGGGGGCAGGGCAGCCCCAGCATTTT. Translated, it gives CASSFGGAGQPQHF. This rearrangement joins TRBV7-9 to TRBJ1-5; D is possibly TRBD1 (6 bases). Germline V lookup: CDR1 SEHNR, CDR2 FQNEAQ (reference sequence). Trimming removed 3 bases at V and 7 bases at J, with 13 bases between. The CDR3 totals 14 residues.

Only a few counts were recorded for this clonotype. This may arise from a read error, as a much more abundant clone is one base away. The J gene is TRBJ2-7, the V gene TRBV5-8; D perhaps matches TRBD2 (7 bases). Trimming took 4 bases from V and 3 from J, leaving 14 bases between them. Per germline, CDR1 SGHTS and CDR2 YDEGEE. The CDR3 totals 14 residues. The DNA of the CDR3 is TGTGCCAGCAGCCTCCGGGGGGCCCTCTACGAGCAGTACTTC. It translates to CASSLRGALYEQYF.

This clonotype was observed at least ten times. One end of the junction fails to match germline, which may point to a read error. This chain links TRBV2 with TRBJ2-7, with D perhaps matching TRBD1 (6 bases). CDR1 and CDR2 from the germline V gene are SNHLY and FYNNEI. This CDR3 has 12 residues. DNA for the CDR3: TGTGCCAGCGGTGACAGGCGACCAGAGCAGTACTTC. Its protein is CASGDRRPEQYF.

This clonotype came up many times. The gene calls are TRBV29-1 and TRBJ2-7; 9 bases align to TRBD1. Looked up from germline, CDR1 is SQVTM and CDR2 is ANQGSEA. The CDR3 has 13 residues. V lost 6 bases and J lost 3; bases outside the gene matches: 6. The CDR3 reads CSVYGTGFYEQYF. CDR3 nucleotides: TGCAGCGTGTACGGGACAGGGTTCTACGAGCAGTACTTC.

The table lists this clonotype with many counts. This rearrangement joins TRBV6-2 or TRBV6-3 to TRBJ1-3; D unresolved. Between the trimmed V and J ends, which lost 3 bases and 4 bases, there was a span of 13 bases. Germline V gene data show CDR1 as MNHEY and CDR2 as SVGEGT. CDR3 length: 15 amino acids. CDR3 in DNA: TGTGCCAGCAGTTATGGACGGGCGGGAGGAAACACCATATATTTT. Translated: CASSYGRAGGNTIYF.

The rearrangement joins TRBV6-6 to TRBJ1-2; 7 bases line up with TRBD1. J gave up 4 bases and V 6 bases, and 11 bases lay outside the gene matches. Looked up from germline, CDR1 is MNHNY and CDR2 is SVGAGI (reference sequence). This CDR3 region has 15 residues. CDR3 sequence reads: CASSPRPGTAYGYTF. DNA of the CDR3: TGTGCCAGCAGCCCTCGCCCCGGGACAGCCTATGGCTACACCTTC.

The chain couples TRBV12-3 or TRBV12-4 to TRBJ2-1, with 9 bases that match TRBD1. J was trimmed by 15 bases and V by 5 bases; bases with no gene match: 8. The CDR3 covers 12 residues. The CDR3 protein is CASSQGQGGRFF. DNA for the CDR3: TGTGCCAGCAGTCAGGGACAGGGAGGTCGGTTCTTC.

This chain joins TRBV7-6 and TRBJ2-7, with D perhaps TRBD2 (6 bases). Per germline, CDR1 SGHVS and CDR2 FNYEAQ. Trimming took 1 base from V and 0 from J, leaving 10 bases between them. The CDR3 runs 15 residues. The CDR3 DNA reads as TGTGCCAGCAGCTTAGAAAGCGGGCCCTCCTACGAGCAGTACTTC. Translated, it gives CASSLESGPSYEQYF.

This clonotype was detected many times. V is TRBV29-1 and J is TRBJ2-7; 7 bases line up with TRBD1. This CDR3 is 14 amino acids long. V dropped 3 bases and J dropped 4; count of bases not matched to a gene: 9. Germline CDR1 SQVTM, CDR2 ANQGSEA. In DNA, the CDR3 is TGCAGCGTTGAGCTGACAGGGAGTGGGTACGAGCAGTACTTC. Encoded protein: CSVELTGSGYEQYF.